This T cell receptor (beta chain) was identified during a study of blood T cells in healthy people across ages. Study outcomes and limitations: Greater diversity and more naive CD4+ cells were seen in long-lived donors than in aged donors.

Combining a sample-barcoded 5' primer with a J-beta primer mix, a second PCR ran for about 6 to 11 cycles. Each CDR3 protein gets one entry after TCRdb re-called the 5' RACE reads with MiXCR. The sample shows about 400,000 distinct CDR3 sequences, 45% to 65% of them seen only once. A remark on this clonotype: Its antigen remains unidentified.

The receptor comes from a man aged 55 to 70 in good health. Specimen: blood.

CDR3 loop: CSARRYSNTEAFF. The CDR3 nucleotides are TGCAGTGCTAGAAGGTATTCGAACACTGAAGCTTTCTTT. The chain carries TRBV20-1 and TRBJ1-1, with D unresolved. Trimming left V 2 bases short and J 1 base short, with 8 bases between. Germline-derived CDR1 and CDR2 are DFQATT and SNEGSKA (reference sequence). The CDR3 sequence is 13 residues long.